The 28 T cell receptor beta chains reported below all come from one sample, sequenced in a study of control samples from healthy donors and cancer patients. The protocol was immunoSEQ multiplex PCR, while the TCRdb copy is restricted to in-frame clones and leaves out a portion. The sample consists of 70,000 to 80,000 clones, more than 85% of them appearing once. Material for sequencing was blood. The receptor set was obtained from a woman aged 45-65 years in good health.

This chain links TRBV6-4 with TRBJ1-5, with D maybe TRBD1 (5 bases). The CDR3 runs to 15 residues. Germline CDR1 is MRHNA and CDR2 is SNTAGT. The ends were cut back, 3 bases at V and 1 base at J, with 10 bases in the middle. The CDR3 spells CASSEFSGSNQPQHF. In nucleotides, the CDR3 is TGTGCCAGCAGTGAATTCTCAGGGAGCAATCAGCCCCAGCATTTT.

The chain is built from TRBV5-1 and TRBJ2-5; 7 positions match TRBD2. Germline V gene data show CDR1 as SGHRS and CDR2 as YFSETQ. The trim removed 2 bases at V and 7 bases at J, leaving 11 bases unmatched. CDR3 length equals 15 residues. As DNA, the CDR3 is TGCGCCAGCAGCTTTTCCGGCGGGAGCCCCAGGACCCAGTACTTC. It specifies CASSFSGGSPRTQYF.

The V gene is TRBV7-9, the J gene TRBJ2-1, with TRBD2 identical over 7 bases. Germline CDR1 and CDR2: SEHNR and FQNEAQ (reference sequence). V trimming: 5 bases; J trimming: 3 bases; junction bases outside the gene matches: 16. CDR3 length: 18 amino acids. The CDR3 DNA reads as TGTGCCAGCAGCACCGAGAGGGTGGGCGGGAGATACTACAATGAGCAGTTCTTC. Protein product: CASSTERVGGRYYNEQFF.

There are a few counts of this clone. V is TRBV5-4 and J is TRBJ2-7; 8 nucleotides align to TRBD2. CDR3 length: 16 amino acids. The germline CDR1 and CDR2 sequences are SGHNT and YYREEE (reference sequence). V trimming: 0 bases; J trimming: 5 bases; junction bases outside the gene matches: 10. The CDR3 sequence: CASSLVRGAGVDEQYF. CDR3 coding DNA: TGTGCCAGCAGCTTGGTGAGAGGAGCGGGAGTCGACGAGCAGTACTTC.

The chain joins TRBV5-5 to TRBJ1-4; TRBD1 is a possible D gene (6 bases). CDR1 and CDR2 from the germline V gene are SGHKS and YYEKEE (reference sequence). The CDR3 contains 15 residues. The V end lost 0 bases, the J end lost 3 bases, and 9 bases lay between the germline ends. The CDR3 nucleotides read TGTGCCAGCAGCTTGGAGCCAGGGGCTAATGAAAAACTGTTTTTT. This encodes CASSLEPGANEKLFF.

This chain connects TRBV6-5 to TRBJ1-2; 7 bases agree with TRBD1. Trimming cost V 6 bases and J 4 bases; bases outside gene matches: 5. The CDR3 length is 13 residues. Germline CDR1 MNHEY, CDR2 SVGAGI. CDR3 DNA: TGTGCCAGCAGAACGACAGGGAGCTATGGCTACACCTTC. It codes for CASRTTGSYGYTF.

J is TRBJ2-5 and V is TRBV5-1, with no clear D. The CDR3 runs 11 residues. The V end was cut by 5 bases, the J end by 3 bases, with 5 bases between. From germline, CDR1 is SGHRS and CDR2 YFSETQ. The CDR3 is CASRGKETQYF. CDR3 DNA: TGCGCCAGCAGGGGAAAAGAGACCCAGTACTTC.

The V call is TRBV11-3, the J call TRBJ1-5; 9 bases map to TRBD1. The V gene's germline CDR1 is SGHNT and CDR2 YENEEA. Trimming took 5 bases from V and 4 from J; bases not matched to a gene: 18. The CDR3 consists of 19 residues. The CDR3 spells CASSPYPEWDRETNQPQHF. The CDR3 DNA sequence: TGTGCCAGCAGCCCATACCCGGAATGGGACAGGGAGACAAATCAGCCCCAGCATTTT.

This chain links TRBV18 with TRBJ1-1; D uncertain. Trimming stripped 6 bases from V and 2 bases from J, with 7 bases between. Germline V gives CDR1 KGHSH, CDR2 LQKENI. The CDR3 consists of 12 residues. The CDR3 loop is CASSTVNTEAFF. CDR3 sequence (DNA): TGTGCCAGCTCTACGGTTAACACTGAAGCTTTCTTT.

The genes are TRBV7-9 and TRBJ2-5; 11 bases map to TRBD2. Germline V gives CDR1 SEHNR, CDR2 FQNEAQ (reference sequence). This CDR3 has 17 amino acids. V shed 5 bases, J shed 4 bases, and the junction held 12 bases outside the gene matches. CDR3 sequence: CASSRNRATSGIETQYF. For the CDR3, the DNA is TGTGCCAGCAGCCGAAATCGCGCGACTAGCGGGATAGAGACCCAGTACTTC.

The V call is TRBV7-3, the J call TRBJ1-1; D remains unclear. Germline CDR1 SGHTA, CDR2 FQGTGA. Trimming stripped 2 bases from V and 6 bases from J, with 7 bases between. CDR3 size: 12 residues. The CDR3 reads CASSLDGSEAFF. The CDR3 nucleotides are TGTGCCAGCAGCTTAGACGGCTCTGAAGCTTTCTTT.

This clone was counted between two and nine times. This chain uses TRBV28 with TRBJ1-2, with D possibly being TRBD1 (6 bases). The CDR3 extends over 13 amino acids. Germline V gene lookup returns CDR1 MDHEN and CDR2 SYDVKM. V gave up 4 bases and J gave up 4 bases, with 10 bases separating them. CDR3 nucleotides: TGTGCCAGCAGTTCCGGACAGCGCTATGGCTACACCTTC. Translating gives CASSSGQRYGYTF.

For the CDR3, the DNA is TGTGCCAGTAGTATTAACAGAAGGACAGGGAAGGCTTTCTTT. It specifies CASSINRRTGKAFF. V and J are TRBV19 and TRBJ1-1, with 8 nucleotides matching TRBD1. The CDR3 covers 14 residues. V lost 3 bases, J lost 11 bases, and 11 bases stayed unmatched. Germline lookup yields CDR1 LNHDA and CDR2 SQIVND (reference sequence).

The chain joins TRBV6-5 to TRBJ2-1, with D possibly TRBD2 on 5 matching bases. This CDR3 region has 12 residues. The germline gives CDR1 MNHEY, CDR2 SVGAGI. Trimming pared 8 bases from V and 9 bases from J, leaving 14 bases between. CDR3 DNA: TGTGCCAGCTGGTCCAATCGGGGTGAGCAGTTCTTC. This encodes CASWSNRGEQFF.

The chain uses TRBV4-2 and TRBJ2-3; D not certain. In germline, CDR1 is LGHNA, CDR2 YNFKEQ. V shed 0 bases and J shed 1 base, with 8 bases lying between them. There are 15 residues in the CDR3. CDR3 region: CASSQDRLGTDTQYF. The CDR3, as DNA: TGTGCCAGCAGCCAAGATAGGCTCGGCACAGATACGCAGTATTTT.

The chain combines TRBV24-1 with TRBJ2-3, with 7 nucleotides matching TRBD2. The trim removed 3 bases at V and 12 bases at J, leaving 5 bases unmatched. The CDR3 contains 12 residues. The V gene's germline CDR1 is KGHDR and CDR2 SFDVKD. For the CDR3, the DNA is TGTGCCACCAGTGATCGGGACTATATTCAGTATTTT. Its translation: CATSDRDYIQYF.

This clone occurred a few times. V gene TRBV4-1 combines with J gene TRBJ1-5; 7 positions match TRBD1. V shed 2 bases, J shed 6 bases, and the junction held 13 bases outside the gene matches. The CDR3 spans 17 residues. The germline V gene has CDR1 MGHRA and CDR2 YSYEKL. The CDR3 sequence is CASSQSEVAGQSQPQHF. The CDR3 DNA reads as TGCGCCAGCAGCCAATCTGAGGTGGCGGGACAGAGTCAGCCCCAGCATTTT.

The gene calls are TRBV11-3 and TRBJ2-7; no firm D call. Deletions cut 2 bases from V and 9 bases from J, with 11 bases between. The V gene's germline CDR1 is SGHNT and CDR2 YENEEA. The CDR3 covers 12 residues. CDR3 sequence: CASSLWTGAQYF. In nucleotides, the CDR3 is TGTGCCAGCAGCTTATGGACGGGCGCGCAGTACTTC.

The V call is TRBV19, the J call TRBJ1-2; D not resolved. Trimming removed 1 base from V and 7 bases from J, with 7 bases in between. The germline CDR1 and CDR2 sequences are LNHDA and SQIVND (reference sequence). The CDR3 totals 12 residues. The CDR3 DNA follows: TGTGCCAGTAGTATAGGAGACGGTGGCTACACCTTC. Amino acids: CASSIGDGGYTF.

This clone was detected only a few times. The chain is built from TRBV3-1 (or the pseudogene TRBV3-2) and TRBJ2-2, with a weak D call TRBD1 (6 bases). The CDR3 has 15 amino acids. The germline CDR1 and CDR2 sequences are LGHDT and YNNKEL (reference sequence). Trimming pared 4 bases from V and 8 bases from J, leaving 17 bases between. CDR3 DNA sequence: TGTGCCAGCAGCCTAGTTCAGGGGCTTTCAGGGGAGCTGTTTTTT. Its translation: CASSLVQGLSGELFF.

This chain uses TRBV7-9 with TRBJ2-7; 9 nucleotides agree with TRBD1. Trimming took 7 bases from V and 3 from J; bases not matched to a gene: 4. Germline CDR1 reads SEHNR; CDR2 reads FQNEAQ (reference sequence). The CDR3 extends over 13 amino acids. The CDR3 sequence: CASTWGQGYEQYF. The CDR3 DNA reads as TGTGCCAGCACCTGGGGACAGGGCTACGAGCAGTACTTC.

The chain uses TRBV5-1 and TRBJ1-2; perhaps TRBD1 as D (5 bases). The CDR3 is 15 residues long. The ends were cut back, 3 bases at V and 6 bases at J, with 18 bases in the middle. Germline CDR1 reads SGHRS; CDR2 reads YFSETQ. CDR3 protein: CASSSTGLGGNGYTF. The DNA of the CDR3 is TGCGCCAGCAGCTCAACTGGTCTGGGGGGAAATGGCTACACCTTC.

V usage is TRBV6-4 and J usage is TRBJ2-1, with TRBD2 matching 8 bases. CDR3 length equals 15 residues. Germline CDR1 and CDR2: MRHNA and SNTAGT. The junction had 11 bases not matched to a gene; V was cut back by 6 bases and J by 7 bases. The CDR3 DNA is TGTGCCAGCAGCCTTACTAGCGGTGGTACTAATGAGCAGTTCTTC. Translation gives CASSLTSGGTNEQFF.

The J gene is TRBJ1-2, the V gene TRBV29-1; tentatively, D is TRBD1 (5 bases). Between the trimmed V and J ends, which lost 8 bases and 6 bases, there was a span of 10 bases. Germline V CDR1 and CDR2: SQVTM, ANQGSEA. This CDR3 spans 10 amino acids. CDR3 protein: CSTEGNGYTF. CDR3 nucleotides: TGCAGCACTGAGGGGAATGGCTACACCTTC.

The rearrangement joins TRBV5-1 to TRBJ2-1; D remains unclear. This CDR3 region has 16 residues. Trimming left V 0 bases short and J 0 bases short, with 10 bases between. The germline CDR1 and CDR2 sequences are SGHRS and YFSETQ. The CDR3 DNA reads TGCGCCAGCAGCTTGGAGTGGTCCTTCTCCTACAATGAGCAGTTCTTC. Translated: CASSLEWSFSYNEQFF. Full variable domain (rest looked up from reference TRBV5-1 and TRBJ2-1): KAGVTQTPRYLIKTRGQQVTLSCSPISGHRSVSWYQQTPGQGLQFLFEYFSETQRNKGNFPGRFSGRQFSNSRSEMNVSTLELGDSALYLCASSLEWSFSYNEQFFGPGTRLTVL.

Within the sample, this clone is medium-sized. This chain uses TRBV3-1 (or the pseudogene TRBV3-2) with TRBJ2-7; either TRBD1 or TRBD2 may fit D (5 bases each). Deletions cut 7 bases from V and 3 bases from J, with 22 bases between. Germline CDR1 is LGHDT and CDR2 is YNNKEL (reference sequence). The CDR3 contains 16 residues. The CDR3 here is CASTSGAETGLYEQYF. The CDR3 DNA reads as TGTGCCAGCACTTCCGGGGCCGAGACGGGCCTCTACGAGCAGTACTTC.

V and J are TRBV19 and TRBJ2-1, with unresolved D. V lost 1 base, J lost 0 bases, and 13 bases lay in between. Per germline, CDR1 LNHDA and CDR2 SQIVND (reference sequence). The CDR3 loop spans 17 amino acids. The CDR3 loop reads CASSIGASRSSYNEQFF. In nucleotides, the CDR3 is TGTGCCAGTAGTATAGGGGCCTCCCGGAGCTCCTACAATGAGCAGTTCTTC.

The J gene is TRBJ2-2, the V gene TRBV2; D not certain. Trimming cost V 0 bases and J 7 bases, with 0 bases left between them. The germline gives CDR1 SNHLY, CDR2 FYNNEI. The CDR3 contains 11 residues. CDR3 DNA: TGTGCCAGCAGTGAAGCCGGGGAGCTGTTTTTT. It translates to CASSEAGELFF.